This T cell receptor beta chain was documented in a study of blood T cell repertoires in COVID-19. Background on the study: The origin of the acute and convalescent COVID-19 samples was the United States, Italy and Spain.

V dropped 4 bases and J dropped 3; count of bases not matched to a gene: 7. Germline V lookup: CDR1 LNHDA, CDR2 SQIVND (reference sequence). The CDR3 covers 16 residues. Generated by immunoSEQ multiplex PCR, the TCRdb table keeps only in-frame clones and is missing some. This sample has a few hundred thousand clones, with 70% to 90% found just once. Sequencing used PBMCs or T cells enriched from blood (not recorded which). The receptor comes from a woman in her fifties or sixties in a cohort exposed to, infected with or recovered from COVID-19 (not recorded which). V is TRBV19 and J is TRBJ2-3, with 10 positions matching TRBD2. CDR3 protein: CASSTAGTSATDTQYF. Here the CDR3 DNA reads TGTGCCAGTAGTACGGCCGGGACTAGCGCGACAGATACGCAGTATTTT. The entire variable domain, with the rest obtained from reference TRBV19 and TRBJ2-3, is as follows: DGGITQSPKYLFRKEGQNVTLSCEQNLNHDAMYWYRQDPGQGLRLIYYSQIVNDFQKGDIAEGYSVSREKKESFPLTVTSAQKNPTAFYLCASSTAGTSATDTQYFGPGTRLTVL.